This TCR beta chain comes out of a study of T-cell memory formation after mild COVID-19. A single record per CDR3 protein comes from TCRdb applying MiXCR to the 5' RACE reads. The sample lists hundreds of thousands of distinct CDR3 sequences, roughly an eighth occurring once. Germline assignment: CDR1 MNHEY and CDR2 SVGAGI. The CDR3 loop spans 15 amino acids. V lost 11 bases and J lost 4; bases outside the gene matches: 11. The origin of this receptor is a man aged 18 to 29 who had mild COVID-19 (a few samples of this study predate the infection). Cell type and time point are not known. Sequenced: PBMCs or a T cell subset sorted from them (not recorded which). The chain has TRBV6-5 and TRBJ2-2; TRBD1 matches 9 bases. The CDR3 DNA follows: TGTGCCTCCGCACCGGACAGGGGAAGCACCGGGGAGCTGTTTTTT. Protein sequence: CASAPDRGSTGELFF.